The entry that follows covers one T cell receptor beta chain sequence. A few counts support this clone. The antigen it recognizes is unknown. Per-base quality was not reported, and no clone a single base away is much larger than it. TCR CDR3 regions were amplified from genomic DNA by multiplex PCR using the deep immunoSEQ assay. Genomic DNA extracted from each cell subset was distributed evenly over all wells of several immunoSEQ 96-well plates, and each plate served as one replicate. For sorted subsets, about 200 ng genomic DNA, equal to about 30,000 T cell genomes, was loaded into each replicate PCR. Purified libraries were measured with a Qubit 3.0 fluorometer, size-checked on a Bioanalyzer 2100, and measured again with the KAPA Library Quantification kit. Every immunoSEQ 96-well plate was sequenced on a separate single-read 150-cycle Illumina NextSeq 550 flow cell. From the authors' description of their analysis: Because the immunoSEQ output held only junctional sequences and lacked quality scores, the filtering could not match the filtering applied to full-length reads. To assign V/J genes and CDR3, sequences were annotated against IMGT germline references using PyIR, a Python wrapper for IgBLAST v1.9. Reads with weak V/J assignments (E-value above 1e-6), missing CDR3, stop codons, out-of-frame junctions, or ambiguous translated residues were removed. V3J clonotypes were defined by identical inferred V gene, J gene, and CDR3 amino acid sequence. Percentage overlap between repertoires was calculated by dividing the number of shared unique clonotypes by the size of the smaller repertoire. Three approaches were used to assess repertoire richness: RTK rarefaction, the Chao1 estimator, and Recon v2.1 estimates of unobserved clonotypes. Generation probabilities for all TCRbeta clonotypes obtained by the gDNA method from a handful of donors were computed using OLGA. What TCRdb holds here is the immuneACCESS table cut down to in-frame rearrangements. Part of the clones is not present; checked against another copy, under half of the missing clones reflect an unresolved V gene, and the others are unexplained. D and trimming come from the DNA, and the V and J calls and clone size come from that table. Recorded for this sample are approximately 1.5 million clones; 98% to 99% of them occurred a single time. About 0.4% of the sample is held by the ten biggest clonotypes.

These data belong to a study of shared clonotypes between healthy human individuals (dated by TCRdb to the early 2020s). In the study overall: The cohort comprised two women and a few men aged 18 to 49 years. For each donor, CD4 naive and CD4 memory were each given three plates, CD8 naive was given two plates, and CD8 memory was given one plate. Blood TCR repertoires of about five healthy adults were deeply sequenced to estimate repertoire size and the extent of clonotype sharing between individuals. Libraries were prepared and TCR repertoires were sequenced by different laboratories using diverse techniques, in order to increase sequencing depth and limit assay-specific biases. Between about 0.94 and 8.9 billion PBMCs per donor were obtained by leukapheresis. Summary of the overall study and its limitations: Naive subsets generally had larger estimated clonotype richness than memory subsets. Sampling was restricted to blood, and TCR repertoires in tissues likely differ from the TCR repertoires found in blood. Around 5% of naive CD4, around 3.6% of naive CD8, around 2.3% of memory CD4, and 0.35% to 0.4% of memory CD8 clonotypes were shared across a few donors. The small number of donors limited the genetic and exposure-history diversity represented. Even with the large sequencing depth, rarefaction of the sorted-subset datasets indicated that sequencing was incomplete. Clonotypes shared by all four sorted-subset donors showed higher generation probabilities than non-shared clonotypes. Based on pairwise subsampling, the degree of clonotype sharing among donors was expected to be affected by sequencing depth.

Healthy HIV-negative adults with no recently reported acute infections or vaccinations were included as donors. Only Caucasian adults living in Nashville, Tennessee, USA were represented among the donors. CD4+ T cells were enriched by magnetic negative selection; naive cells were then positively selected on CD45RA, and the negative fraction formed the memory subset. After blood collection by leukapheresis, PBMCs were isolated using Ficoll-Histopaque density gradient centrifugation and then cryopreserved in the vapor phase of liquid nitrogen. Purity and quantity of every magnetically sorted T cell population were checked by analytical flow cytometry. From each sorted fraction, genomic DNA was isolated and quantified by UV absorbance on a Nanodrop 2000c. V sheds 2 bases and J sheds 4 bases, leaving 16 bases between their ends. The germline V gene (reference sequence) yields SGHNT for CDR1 and YYREEE for CDR2. Taken from cysteine to phenylalanine, the CDR3 has 15 residues. The entry retains the CDR3 DNA only, 45 bases that are in frame from base 1.

The sample comprised naive CD4+ T cells sorted from blood. The cell subset or site label for this specimen denotes: CD45RA+ positively selected. This chain is built from TRBV5-4 and TRBJ2-7; the best D guess is TRBD1, with 6 bases matching. This clonotype was sampled from a man younger than 45 in good health. In nucleotide form, the sequence is TGTGCCAGCAGCTTAATACAGGGCGGTCGATACGAGCAGTACTTC. It specifies CASSLIQGGRYEQYF.